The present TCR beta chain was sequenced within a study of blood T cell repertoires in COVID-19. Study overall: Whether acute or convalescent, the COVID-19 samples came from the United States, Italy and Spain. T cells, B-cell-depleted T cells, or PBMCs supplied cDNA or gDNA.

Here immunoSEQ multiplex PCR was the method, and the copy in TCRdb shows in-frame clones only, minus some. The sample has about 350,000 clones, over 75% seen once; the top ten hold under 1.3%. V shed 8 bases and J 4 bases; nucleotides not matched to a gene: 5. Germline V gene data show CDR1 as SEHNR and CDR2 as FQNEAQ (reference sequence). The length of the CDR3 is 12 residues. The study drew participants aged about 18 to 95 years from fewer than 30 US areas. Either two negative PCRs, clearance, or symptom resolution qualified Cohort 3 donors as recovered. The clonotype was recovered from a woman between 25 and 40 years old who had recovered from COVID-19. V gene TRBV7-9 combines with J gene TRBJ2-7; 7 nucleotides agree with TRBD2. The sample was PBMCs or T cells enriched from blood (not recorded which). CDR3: CASAGVGYEQYF. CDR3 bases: TGTGCCAGCGCGGGGGTTGGATACGAGCAGTACTTC.